These 18 T cell receptor gamma chains were sequenced from one sample in a study of gamma-delta chains in newborns, infants, children (dated by TCRdb to between 2018 and 2021). Sequencing took place on an Illumina MiSeq. TCRdb called clones afresh from the public reads with CATT; identical DNA rows were later merged. The sample table lists under 3,000 gamma-chain clones, 43% of them with a count of one. The ten largest clones represent roughly 4.4% of the sample. Input material: blood. These receptors originate from a child who was a newborn, infant or young child, either healthy, febrile or measles-vaccinated (not recorded which).

On this clone: This same CDR3 is encoded by further DNA sequences in the sample. No J gene call was made, and the V gene is TRGV3. CDR1 VTNTFY and CDR2 YDVSTARD come from the germline V gene (reference sequence). The CDR3 contains 11 residues. CDR3 in DNA: TGTGCCACCTGGCATAGATGGGGGAAACTCTTC. Amino acid sequence: CATWHRWGKLF.

This chain connects TRGV5P to TRGJP1. TCRdb leaves out the J gene; it was filled in here by matching the DNA to germline. TRGV5P corresponds to a pseudogene. The CDR3 totals 13 residues. The CDR3 DNA is TGTGCCACCTGGGGCGACACTGGTTGGTTCAAGATATTT. Residues: CATWGDTGWFKIF.

The chain has TRGV3 and TRGJ1 or TRGJ2. Matching the DNA to germline supplied the J gene, which TCRdb does not give. CDR1 VTNTFY and CDR2 YDVSTARD come from the germline V gene (reference sequence). Unmatched junction bases numbered 8, after V lost 0 bases and J lost 3 bases. The CDR3 runs to 15 residues. The DNA for the CDR3 is TGTGCCACCTGGGACAGGCGACCCCTTTATTATAAGAAACTCTTT. This codes for CATWDRRPLYYKKLF.

This chain links TRGV4 with TRGJ1 or TRGJ2. Matching the DNA to germline supplied the J gene, which TCRdb does not give. In germline, CDR1 is EGSTGY, CDR2 YDSYTSSV. V was clipped by 3 bases and J by 10 bases; unmatched bases: 15. The CDR3 has 14 amino acids. The CDR3 protein is CATWDPHCEDKKLF. In DNA form, the CDR3 reads TGTGCCACCTGGGATCCCCATTGTGAGGACAAGAAACTCTTT.

This clone was detected a few times. This chain joins TRGV3 and TRGJ1 or TRGJ2. CDR1 and CDR2 from the germline V gene are VTNTFY and YDVSTARD (reference sequence). J gave up 10 bases and V 4 bases, and 4 bases lay outside the gene matches. The CDR3 extends over 10 amino acids. CDR3 sequence: CATWESKKLF. CDR3 in DNA: TGTGCCACCTGGGAGAGCAAGAAACTCTTT.

The V segment is TRGV3, and no J call was made. This CDR3 spans 15 amino acids. Germline V gives CDR1 VTNTFY, CDR2 YDVSTARD (reference sequence). This CDR3 reads CATWDRASSGYNKLF. The CDR3 coding sequence is TGTGCCACCTGGGACAGGGCGTCAAGTGGTTATAACAAACTATTT.

Note on this clone: Other nucleotide sequences from this sample produce the same CDR3. The chain employs TRGV4 and TRGJ1 or TRGJ2. The J gene, not given by TCRdb, was assigned here from a germline match of the nucleotide sequence. V was pared by 0 bases and J by 12 bases, with 5 bases of the junction left unmatched. The CDR3 spans 11 residues. Germline V gene sequence: CDR1 EGSTGY, CDR2 YDSYTSSV. The DNA for the CDR3 is TGTGCCACCTGGGATGGGCCGGGGAAACTCTTT. Residues: CATWDGPGKLF.

Comment on this clone: The sample carries other DNA sequences with the same CDR3. This chain's CDR3 is CATWDAITDIFKKLF. CDR3 coding DNA: TGTGCCACCTGGGACGCTATAACGGATATTTTTAAGAAACTCTTT. The J gene is TRGJ1 or TRGJ2, the V gene TRGV8. TCRdb leaves out the J gene; it was filled in here by matching the DNA to germline. This CDR3 contains 15 residues. CDR1 and CDR2 from the germline V gene are VENAVY and YDSYNSRV. Trimming removed 4 bases from V and 9 bases from J; junction bases left unmatched: 18.

J gene TRGJ1 or TRGJ2 was identified, but the V gene was not called. This CDR3 comprises 14 residues. The CDR3: CATCDGYLYYKKLF. The DNA of the CDR3 is TGTGCCACCTGTGATGGTTACTTATATTATAAGAAACTCTTT.

This clone has a handful of counts. Other nucleotide sequences in the sample specify the same CDR3. This chain uses TRGV3 with TRGJ1 or TRGJ2. Assignment of the J gene here rests on matching the DNA to germline, because TCRdb gives none. The length of the CDR3 is 13 residues. CDR1 and CDR2 (germline): VTNTFY, YDVSTARD (reference sequence). V shed 0 bases, J shed 6 bases, and the junction held 5 bases outside the gene matches. CDR3 in amino acids: CATWDRPPYKKLF. Written as DNA, the CDR3 is TGTGCCACCTGGGACAGGCCCCCTTATAAGAAACTCTTT.

This clone was seen a few times. V usage is TRGV2 and J usage is TRGJ1 or TRGJ2. The trim removed 4 bases at V and 5 bases at J, leaving 2 bases unmatched. From germline, CDR1 is EGSNGY and CDR2 YDSYNSKV. There are 11 residues in the CDR3. The CDR3 protein is CATWEDYKKLF. CDR3 sequence (DNA): TGTGCCACCTGGGAAGATTATAAGAAACTCTTT.

This rearrangement joins TRGV3 to TRGJ1 or TRGJ2. Because TCRdb records no J gene, it was assigned here through a match of the DNA to germline. V was clipped by 4 bases and J by 5 bases; unmatched bases: 5. CDR3 size: 12 residues. Germline V gives CDR1 VTNTFY, CDR2 YDVSTARD (reference sequence). The CDR3 DNA follows: TGTGCCACCTGGGAGAGTCATTATAAGAAACTCTTT. It is translated as CATWESHYKKLF.

The chain uses TRGV3 and TRGJ1 or TRGJ2. Here the J gene was assigned by germline matching of the DNA, as TCRdb has none. Germline trimming cut 0 bases from V and 12 bases from J; bases unmatched to any gene: 8. The CDR3 totals 12 residues. Germline V gene lookup returns CDR1 VTNTFY and CDR2 YDVSTARD (reference sequence). The CDR3 reads CATWDRIIRKLF. The CDR3 DNA reads as TGTGCCACCTGGGACAGGATAATTCGGAAACTCTTT.

This clone turned up a few times. This rearrangement joins TRGV4 to TRGJP1. Here the J gene was assigned by germline matching of the DNA, as TCRdb has none. The CDR3 extends over 17 amino acids. The V and J ends lost 3 bases and 0 bases, in that order; junction bases with no gene match: 10. CDR1 and CDR2 from the germline V gene are EGSTGY and YDSYTSSV. CDR3 amino acids: CATWDRRGNTTGWFKIF. In nucleotides, the CDR3 is TGTGCCACCTGGGATCGGAGGGGAAATACCACTGGTTGGTTCAAGATATTT.

CDR3 in DNA: TGTGCCTTGTGGGAGAGCGGTTATAAGAAACTCTTT. Its protein product is CALWESGYKKLF. The chain couples TRGV9 to TRGJ1 or TRGJ2. Germline matching of the DNA provided the J gene here, since TCRdb leaves it blank. Per the germline V gene, CDR1 is GITISATS and CDR2 is ISYDGTV (reference sequence). CDR3 length: 12 residues. Trimming cost V 3 bases and J 6 bases; bases outside gene matches: 5.

A remark on this clone: Other DNA sequences in this sample translate to the same CDR3. The chain uses TRGV3 and TRGJ1 or TRGJ2. TCRdb carries no J gene annotation; the J gene was assigned here by matching the DNA with germline. The CDR3 spans 13 residues. Germline V gene data show CDR1 as VTNTFY and CDR2 as YDVSTARD (reference sequence). V lost 0 bases, J lost 6 bases, and 5 bases stayed unmatched. The CDR3 spells CATWDRPRYKKLF. The DNA of the CDR3 is TGTGCCACCTGGGACAGGCCACGTTATAAGAAACTCTTT.

This clone was recorded a few times. The same CDR3 arises from other DNA sequences in this sample as well. The rearrangement links TRGV3 to TRGJ1 or TRGJ2. TCRdb gives no J gene; it was assigned here by matching the DNA to germline. With V trimmed by 0 bases and J by 10 bases, 3 bases remained unmatched. CDR1 and CDR2 from the germline V gene are VTNTFY and YDVSTARD (reference sequence). The CDR3 runs to 11 residues. The CDR3 loop reads CATWDRLKKLF. The CDR3 DNA sequence: TGTGCCACCTGGGACAGGCTCAAGAAACTCTTT.

The rearrangement links TRGV2 to TRGJ1 or TRGJ2. As TCRdb names no J gene, one was assigned here on the basis of a DNA match to germline. The germline V gene encodes CDR1 EGSNGY and CDR2 YDSYNSKV. This CDR3 spans 12 amino acids. V lost 0 bases to trimming and J lost 10 bases; unmatched junction nucleotides: 6. In nucleotides, the CDR3 is TGTGCCACCTGGGACGGGCCGGGCAAGAAACTCTTT. Encoded protein: CATWDGPGKKLF.